The following is a T cell receptor beta chain sequence with its context. This sample is part of a study of metastatic and nonmetastatic thyroid tumors. As for the study in general: Comparison of repertoires was carried out across blood and tumor or nodule tissue from malignant and benign thyroid patients.

The ends were cut back, 2 bases at V and 5 bases at J, with 6 bases in the middle. This CDR3 spans 12 amino acids. The germline CDR1 and CDR2 sequences are MNHNS and SASEGT. Until they underwent thyroid surgery, no patient had received any treatment. TCRdb re-called clones from the PCR reads using MiXCR. The sample records about 14,000 clones, 30% to 35% being singletons. V is TRBV6-1 and J is TRBJ1-2; D perhaps matches TRBD1 (5 bases). Sequencing was performed on tumor tissue. This clonotype was sampled from a female donor with papillary thyroid cancer or a benign thyroid nodule (not recorded which). Some clones in this sample may be carry-over from other donors' samples. CDR3 nucleotides: TGTGCCAGCAGTGAAAGGGGTTATGGCTACACCTTC. Protein product: CASSERGYGYTF.